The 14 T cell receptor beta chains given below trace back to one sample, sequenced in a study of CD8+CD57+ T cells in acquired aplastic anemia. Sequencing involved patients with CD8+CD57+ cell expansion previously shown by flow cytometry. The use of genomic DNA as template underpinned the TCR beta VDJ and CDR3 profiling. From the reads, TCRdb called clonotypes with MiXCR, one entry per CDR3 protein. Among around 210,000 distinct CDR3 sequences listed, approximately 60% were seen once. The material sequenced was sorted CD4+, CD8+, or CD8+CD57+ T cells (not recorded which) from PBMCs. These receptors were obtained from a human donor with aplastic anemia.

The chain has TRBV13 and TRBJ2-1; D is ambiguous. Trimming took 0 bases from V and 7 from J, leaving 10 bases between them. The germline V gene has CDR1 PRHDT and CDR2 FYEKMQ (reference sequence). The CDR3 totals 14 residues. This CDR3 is CASSLGLQKNEQFF. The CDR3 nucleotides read TGTGCCAGCAGCTTAGGCCTACAGAAGAATGAGCAGTTCTTC.

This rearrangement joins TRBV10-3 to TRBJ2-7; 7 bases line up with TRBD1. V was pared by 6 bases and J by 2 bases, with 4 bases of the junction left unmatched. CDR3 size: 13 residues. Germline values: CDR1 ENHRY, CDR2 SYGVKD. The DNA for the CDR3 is TGTGCCATCAGCCAGGGACAGCCCTACGAGCAGTACTTC. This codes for CAISQGQPYEQYF.

For the CDR3, the DNA is TGTGCCACCAGCAGGGTAGACTACGGTGAGCAGTTCTTC. Protein product: CATSRVDYGEQFF. This chain uses TRBV15 with TRBJ2-1, with D possibly being TRBD2 (5 bases). The length of the CDR3 is 13 residues. Between the trimmed V and J ends, which lost 3 bases and 9 bases, there was a span of 12 bases. Germline values: CDR1 LNHNV, CDR2 YYDKDF (reference sequence).

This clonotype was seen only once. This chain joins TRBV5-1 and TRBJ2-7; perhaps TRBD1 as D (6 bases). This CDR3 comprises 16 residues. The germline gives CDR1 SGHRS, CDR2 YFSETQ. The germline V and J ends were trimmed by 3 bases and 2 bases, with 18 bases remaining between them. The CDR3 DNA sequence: TGCGCCAGCAGCTGGGGGTCGGGACAAAAAACCTACGAGCAGTACTTC. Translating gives CASSWGSGQKTYEQYF. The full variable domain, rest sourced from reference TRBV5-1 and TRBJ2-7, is KAGVTQTPRYLIKTRGQQVTLSCSPISGHRSVSWYQQTPGQGLQFLFEYFSETQRNKGNFPGRFSGRQFSNSRSEMNVSTLELGDSALYLCASSWGSGQKTYEQYFGPGTRLTVT.

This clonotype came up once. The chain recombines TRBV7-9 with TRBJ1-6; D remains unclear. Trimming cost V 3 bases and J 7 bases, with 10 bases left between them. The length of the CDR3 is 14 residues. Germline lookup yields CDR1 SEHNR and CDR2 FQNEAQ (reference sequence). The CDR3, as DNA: TGTGCCAGCAGCTTCTGGGCCGCGAATTCACCCCTCCACTTT. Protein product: CASSFWAANSPLHF.

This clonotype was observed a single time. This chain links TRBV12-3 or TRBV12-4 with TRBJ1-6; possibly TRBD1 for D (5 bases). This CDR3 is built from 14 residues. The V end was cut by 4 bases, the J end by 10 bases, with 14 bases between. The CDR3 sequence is CASSSPGTSSPLHF. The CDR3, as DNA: TGTGCCAGCAGTTCTCCAGGGACCTCCTCACCCCTCCACTTT.

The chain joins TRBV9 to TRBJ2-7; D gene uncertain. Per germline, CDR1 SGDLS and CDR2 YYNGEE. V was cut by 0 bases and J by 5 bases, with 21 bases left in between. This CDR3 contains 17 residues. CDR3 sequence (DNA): TGTGCCAGCAGCGTAGCTCCGATACCGACAACCTACGACGAGCAGTACTTC. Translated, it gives CASSVAPIPTTYDEQYF.

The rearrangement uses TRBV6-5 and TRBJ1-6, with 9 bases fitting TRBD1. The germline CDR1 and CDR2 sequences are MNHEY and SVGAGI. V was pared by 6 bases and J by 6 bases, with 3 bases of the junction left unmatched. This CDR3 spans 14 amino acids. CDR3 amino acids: CASRGQGGNSPLHF. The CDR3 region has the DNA TGTGCCAGCAGGGGACAGGGTGGTAATTCACCCCTCCACTTT.

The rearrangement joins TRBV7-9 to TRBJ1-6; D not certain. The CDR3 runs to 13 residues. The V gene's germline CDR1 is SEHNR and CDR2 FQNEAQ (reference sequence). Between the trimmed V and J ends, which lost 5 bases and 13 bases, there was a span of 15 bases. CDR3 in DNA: TGTGCCAGCAGCACCCAGGTGGTTGAGCCCCTCCACTTT. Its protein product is CASSTQVVEPLHF.

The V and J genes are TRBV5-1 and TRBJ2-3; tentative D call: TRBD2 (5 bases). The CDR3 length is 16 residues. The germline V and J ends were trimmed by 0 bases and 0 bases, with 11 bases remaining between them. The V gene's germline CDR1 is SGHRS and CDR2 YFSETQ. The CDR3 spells CASSLGLAPSTDTQYF. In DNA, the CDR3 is TGCGCCAGCAGCTTGGGTCTAGCCCCTAGCACAGATACGCAGTATTTT.

The CDR3, as DNA: TGTGCCAGCAGCTTAGAGTTTCTTGGCTACACCTTC. Protein product: CASSLEFLGYTF. The V and J genes are TRBV7-9 and TRBJ1-2; D remains ambiguous. The ends were cut back, 1 base at V and 7 bases at J, with 7 bases in the middle. There are 12 residues in the CDR3. Germline assignment: CDR1 SEHNR and CDR2 FQNEAQ (reference sequence).

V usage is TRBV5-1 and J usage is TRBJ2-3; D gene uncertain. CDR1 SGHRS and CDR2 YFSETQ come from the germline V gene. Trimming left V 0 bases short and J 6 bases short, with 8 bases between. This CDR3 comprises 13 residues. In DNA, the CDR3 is TGCGCCAGCAGCTTGGAAAGGCGCGATACGCAGTATTTT. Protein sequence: CASSLERRDTQYF.

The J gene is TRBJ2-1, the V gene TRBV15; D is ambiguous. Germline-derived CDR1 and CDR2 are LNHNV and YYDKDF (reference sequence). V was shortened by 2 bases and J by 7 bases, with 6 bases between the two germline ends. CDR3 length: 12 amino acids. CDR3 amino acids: CATSRPYNEQFF. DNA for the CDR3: TGTGCCACCAGCAGACCATATAATGAGCAGTTCTTC.

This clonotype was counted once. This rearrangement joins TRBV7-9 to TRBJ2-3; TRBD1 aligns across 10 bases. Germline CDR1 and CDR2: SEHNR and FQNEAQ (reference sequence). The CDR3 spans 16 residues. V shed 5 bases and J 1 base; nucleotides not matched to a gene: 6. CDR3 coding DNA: TGTGCCAGCAGCGTCACCGGGACAGGGGGCACAGATACGCAGTATTTT. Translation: CASSVTGTGGTDTQYF.